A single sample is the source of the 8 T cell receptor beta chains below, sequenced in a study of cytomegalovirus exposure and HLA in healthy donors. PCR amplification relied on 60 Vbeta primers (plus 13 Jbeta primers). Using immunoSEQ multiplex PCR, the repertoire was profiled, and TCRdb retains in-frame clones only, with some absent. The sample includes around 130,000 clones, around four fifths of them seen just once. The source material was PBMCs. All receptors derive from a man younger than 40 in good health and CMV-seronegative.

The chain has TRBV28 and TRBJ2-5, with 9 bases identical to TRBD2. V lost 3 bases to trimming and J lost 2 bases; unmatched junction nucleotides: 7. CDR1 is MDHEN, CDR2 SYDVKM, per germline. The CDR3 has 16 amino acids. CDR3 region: CASSFDRAGGQETQYF. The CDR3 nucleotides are TGTGCCAGCAGTTTCGACCGTGCGGGGGGGCAAGAGACCCAGTACTTC.

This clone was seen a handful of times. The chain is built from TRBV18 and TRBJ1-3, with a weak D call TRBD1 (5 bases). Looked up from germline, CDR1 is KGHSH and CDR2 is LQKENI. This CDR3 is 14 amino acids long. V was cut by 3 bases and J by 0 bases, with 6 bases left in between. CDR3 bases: TGTGCCAGCTCACCGACAGCCTCTGGAAACACCATATATTTT. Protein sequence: CASSPTASGNTIYF.

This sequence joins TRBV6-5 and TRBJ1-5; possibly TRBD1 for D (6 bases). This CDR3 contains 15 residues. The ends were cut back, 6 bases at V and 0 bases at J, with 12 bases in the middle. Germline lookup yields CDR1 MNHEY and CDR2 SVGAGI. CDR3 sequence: CASSPGQYSNQPQHF. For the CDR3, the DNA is TGTGCCAGCAGCCCCGGACAGTATAGCAATCAGCCCCAGCATTTT.

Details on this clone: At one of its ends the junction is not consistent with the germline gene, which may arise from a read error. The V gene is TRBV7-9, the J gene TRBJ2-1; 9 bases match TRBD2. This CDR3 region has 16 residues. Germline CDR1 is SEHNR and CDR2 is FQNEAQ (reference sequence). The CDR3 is CASSLAGTSSDNEQFF. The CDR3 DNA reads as TGTGCCAGCAGCCTAGCCGGGACTAGCTCTGACAATGAGCAGTTCTTC.

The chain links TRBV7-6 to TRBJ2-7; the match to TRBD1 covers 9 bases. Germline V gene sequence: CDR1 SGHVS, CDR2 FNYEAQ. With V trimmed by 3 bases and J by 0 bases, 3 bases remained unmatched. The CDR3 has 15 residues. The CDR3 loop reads CASSFRQGGSYEQYF. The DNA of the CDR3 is TGTGCCAGCAGCTTCAGACAGGGGGGCTCCTACGAGCAGTACTTC.

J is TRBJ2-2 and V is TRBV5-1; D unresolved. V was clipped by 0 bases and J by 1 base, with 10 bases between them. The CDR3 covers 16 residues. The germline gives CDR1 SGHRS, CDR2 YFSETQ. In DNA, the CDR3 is TGCGCCAGCAGCTTGGTTCCCACAGAGAACACCGGGGAGCTGTTTTTT. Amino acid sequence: CASSLVPTENTGELFF.

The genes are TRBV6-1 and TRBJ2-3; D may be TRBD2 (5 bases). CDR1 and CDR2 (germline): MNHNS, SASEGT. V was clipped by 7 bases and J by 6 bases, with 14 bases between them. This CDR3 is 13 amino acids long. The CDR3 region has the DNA TGTGCCAGCATTCGGGGAAGCCCCGATACGCAGTATTTT. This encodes CASIRGSPDTQYF.

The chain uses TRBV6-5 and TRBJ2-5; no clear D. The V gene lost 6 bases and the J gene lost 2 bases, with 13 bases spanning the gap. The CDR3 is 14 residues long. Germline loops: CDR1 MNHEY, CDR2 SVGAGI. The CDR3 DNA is TGTGCCAGCAGCCCACGACACCGACAAGAGACCCAGTACTTC. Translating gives CASSPRHRQETQYF.